These 30 T cell receptor beta chains share one sample of origin, sequenced in a study of blood T cell repertoires in COVID-19 (dated by TCRdb to between 2020 and 2021). Library generation was performed with the immunoSEQ multiplex PCR assay. This immuneACCESS table, as held by TCRdb, lists in-frame sequences with V and J called but not all clones. Of the missing ones, under half trace to an unresolved V gene in checked studies; the others have no known cause. Counted in this sample were about 160,000 clones; over 70% of them appeared once. Roughly a tenth of the sample lies in the top ten. The sequencing input was peripheral blood. Receptors were obtained from a woman older than 75 with active or convalescent COVID-19.

The rearrangement joins TRBV7-2 to TRBJ1-1; D is uncertain. CDR3 length: 14 residues. Trimming removed 3 bases from V and 1 base from J, with 9 bases in between. The germline CDR1 and CDR2 sequences are SGHTA and FQGNSA. CDR3 coding DNA: TGTGCCAGCAGCTTTCCCAGGTGGAACACTGAAGCTTTCTTT. It encodes CASSFPRWNTEAFF. The variable domain in full, completed from reference TRBV7-2 and TRBJ1-1, reads GAGVSQSPSNKVTEKGKDVELRCDPISGHTALYWYRQSLGQGLEFLIYFQGNSAPDKSGLPSDRFSAERTGGSVSTLTIQRTQQEDSAVYLCASSFPRWNTEAFFGQGTRLTVV.

This chain joins TRBV6-2 or TRBV6-3 and TRBJ1-2, with TRBD1 identical over 7 bases. This CDR3 is 15 amino acids long. After removal of 6 bases from V and 8 bases from J, the junction contained 15 bases not matched to a gene. CDR1 is MNHEY and CDR2 is SVGEGT in the germline V gene. In DNA, the CDR3 is TGTGCCAGCAGCCCTAGGGACAGTACCCAGGGGGGCTACACCTTC. Translation gives CASSPRDSTQGGYTF.

This clone was counted only a few times. This chain joins TRBV7-9 and TRBJ2-1, with 8 bases fitting TRBD2. In germline, CDR1 is SEHNR, CDR2 FQNEAQ (reference sequence). The trim removed 0 bases at V and 7 bases at J, leaving 5 bases unmatched. This CDR3 contains 15 residues. Here the CDR3 reads CASSLASGGRNEQFF. The CDR3 nucleotides are TGTGCCAGCAGCTTAGCGAGCGGGGGCCGTAATGAGCAGTTCTTC.

J is TRBJ1-1 and V is TRBV7-2; D remains ambiguous. Germline V gene sequence: CDR1 SGHTA, CDR2 FQGNSA. CDR3 size: 13 residues. Trimming took off 1 base at V and 5 bases at J, with 8 bases between the two ends. The CDR3 coding sequence is TGTGCCAGCAGCTTAGGTTCGGGGACTGAAGCTTTCTTT. Protein sequence: CASSLGSGTEAFF.

The chain couples TRBV5-5 to TRBJ1-2, with a tentative D call TRBD1 (5 bases). This CDR3 contains 14 residues. Per germline, CDR1 SGHKS and CDR2 YYEKEE (reference sequence). V lost 2 bases and J 4 bases, leaving 12 bases between the germline ends. CDR3 in amino acids: CASSFSSGGYGYTF. In nucleotides, the CDR3 is TGTGCCAGCAGCTTTTCTTCCGGGGGCTATGGCTACACCTTC.

The rearrangement links TRBV9 to TRBJ2-3; TRBD1 matches at 9 bases. J lost 6 bases, V lost 3 bases, and 5 bases had no gene match. The CDR3 covers 14 residues. CDR1 is SGDLS, CDR2 YYNGEE, per germline. CDR3 protein: CASSADRGGDTQYF. The CDR3 bases are TGTGCCAGCAGCGCGGACAGGGGCGGGGATACGCAGTATTTT.

The chain couples TRBV19 to TRBJ2-2; a possible D gene is TRBD1 (5 bases). The V gene's germline CDR1 is LNHDA and CDR2 SQIVND (reference sequence). The CDR3 loop spans 13 amino acids. The CDR3 DNA follows: TGTTCGGCAGGGTCAACGAACACCGGGGAGCTGTTTTTT. It yields the protein CSAGSTNTGELFF.

The V and J genes are TRBV7-2 and TRBJ1-5; TRBD1 aligns across 9 bases. The CDR3 runs to 16 residues. Trimming cost V 5 bases and J 3 bases; bases outside gene matches: 8. Per germline, CDR1 SGHTA and CDR2 FQGNSA. This CDR3 is CASSPRQGVYNQPQHF. The CDR3 DNA is TGTGCCAGCAGCCCCCGACAGGGGGTTTACAATCAGCCCCAGCATTTT.

This clone was recorded once. This rearrangement joins TRBV3-1 (or the pseudogene TRBV3-2) to TRBJ2-3, with a weak D call TRBD1 (6 bases). V was shortened by 5 bases and J by 2 bases, with 14 bases between the two germline ends. The germline CDR1 and CDR2 sequences are LGHDT and YNNKEL (reference sequence). The CDR3 is 15 amino acids. The CDR3 loop reads CASSSPTGPTDTQYF. Here the CDR3 DNA reads TGTGCCAGCAGCAGTCCCACAGGGCCCACAGATACGCAGTATTTT.

The chain is built from TRBV12-5 and TRBJ1-3; a weak D match, TRBD1 (6 bases). V lost 2 bases and J lost 11, with 19 bases in between. CDR1 and CDR2 (germline): LGHNT, FRNRAP. This CDR3 has 15 amino acids. The CDR3 DNA reads as TGTGCTAGTGGTTTGCCGGGACAACCGGGATTGGCCATATATTTT. Its protein is CASGLPGQPGLAIYF.

The chain links TRBV5-1 to TRBJ1-1; 9 nucleotides align to TRBD1. Trimming removed 3 bases from V and 5 bases from J; junction bases left unmatched: 5. This CDR3 has 14 amino acids. The V gene's germline CDR1 is SGHRS and CDR2 YFSETQ. The CDR3 region is CASSWGQGETEAFF. As DNA, the CDR3 is TGCGCCAGCAGCTGGGGACAGGGTGAGACTGAAGCTTTCTTT.

The chain joins TRBV3-1 (or the pseudogene TRBV3-2) to TRBJ2-4; 8 bases align to TRBD2. V gave up 3 bases and J gave up 1 base; unmatched junction bases: 14. Per the germline V gene, CDR1 is LGHDT and CDR2 is YNNKEL (reference sequence). The CDR3 loop spans 19 amino acids. The CDR3 nucleotides are TGTGCCAGCAGCCAGTTGGGCGGGGGGACCCGAGCGGCCAAAAACATTCAGTACTTC. It specifies CASSQLGGGTRAAKNIQYF.

The CDR3 sequence: CAVGTGGNTIYF. For the CDR3, the DNA is TGTGCTGTCGGGACAGGCGGAAACACCATATATTTT. The rearrangement joins TRBV30 to TRBJ1-3, with TRBD1 matching 8 bases. Germline V gene sequence: CDR1 GTSNPN, CDR2 SVGIG (reference sequence). This CDR3 has 12 residues.

In this sample, this clone turned up a few times. The gene calls are TRBV4-2 and TRBJ1-1; maybe TRBD1 (5 bases). The CDR3 is 13 amino acids. In germline, CDR1 is LGHNA, CDR2 YNFKEQ. Trimming cost V 4 bases and J 5 bases, with 11 bases left between them. CDR3 nucleotide sequence: TGTGCCAGCAGCCCTCAGGGTGGAACTGAAGCTTTCTTT. It specifies CASSPQGGTEAFF.

The chain is built from TRBV27 and TRBJ2-5; possibly TRBD1 for D (5 bases). Trimming cost V 6 bases and J 7 bases, with 27 bases left between them. The CDR3 totals 17 residues. Germline lookup yields CDR1 MNHEY and CDR2 SMNVEV (reference sequence). The DNA of the CDR3 is TGTGCCAGCAGCTTAAGGGGTGGAGCCTACCAAGAGTCGACCCAGTACTTC. Its translation: CASSLRGGAYQESTQYF.

This chain connects TRBV5-6 to TRBJ1-2, with D maybe TRBD1 (5 bases). The CDR3 totals 14 residues. Germline V lookup: CDR1 SGHDT, CDR2 YYEEEE. With 0 bases removed from V and 4 bases from J, the gap between germline ends came to 10 bases. CDR3 amino acids: CASSLGQTAYGYTF. The CDR3, as DNA: TGTGCCAGCAGCTTGGGACAGACGGCCTATGGCTACACCTTC.

The genes are TRBV9 and TRBJ1-4; the D gene is possibly TRBD1 (5 bases). Germline V lookup: CDR1 SGDLS, CDR2 YYNGEE. The CDR3 contains 13 residues. V shed 4 bases and J shed 7 bases, with 11 bases lying between them. The CDR3 loop is CASSQGVAEKLFF. As DNA, the CDR3 is TGTGCCAGCAGCCAAGGGGTCGCTGAAAAACTGTTTTTT.

V and J are TRBV5-5 and TRBJ1-6; D unresolved. The ends were cut back, 1 base at V and 1 base at J, with 12 bases in the middle. The CDR3 is 17 amino acids. Looked up from germline, CDR1 is SGHKS and CDR2 is YYEKEE (reference sequence). The CDR3 region is CASSLSGVGSYNSPLHF. Here the CDR3 DNA reads TGTGCCAGCAGCTTGAGCGGGGTAGGGTCCTATAATTCACCCCTCCACTTT.

This clone was picked up a small number of times. The J gene is TRBJ1-2, the V gene TRBV6-5, with 7 bases matching TRBD1. V trimming: 6 bases; J trimming: 4 bases; junction bases outside the gene matches: 5. This CDR3 is 13 amino acids long. CDR1 is MNHEY and CDR2 is SVGAGI in the germline V gene. The DNA for the CDR3 is TGTGCCAGCAGCACCGGGACAGCCTATGGCTACACCTTC. It specifies CASSTGTAYGYTF.

The rearrangement joins TRBV6-4 to TRBJ1-2; TRBD1 matches 8 bases. CDR1 and CDR2 from the germline V gene are MRHNA and SNTAGT. V was clipped by 5 bases and J by 8 bases; unmatched bases: 10. This CDR3 is 14 amino acids long. Here the CDR3 DNA reads TGTGCCAGCAGTCCCCGAAGTGACAGGGGAGGCTACACCTTC. This codes for CASSPRSDRGGYTF.

There are a few counts of this clone. This chain links TRBV7-2 with TRBJ1-3, with 7 bases matching TRBD1. The V and J ends lost 5 bases and 4 bases, in that order; junction bases with no gene match: 11. This CDR3 is built from 16 residues. The germline gives CDR1 SGHTA, CDR2 FQGNSA. This CDR3 reads CASSPSAQGRGNTIYF. CDR3 bases: TGTGCCAGCAGCCCCTCAGCACAGGGGCGCGGAAACACCATATATTTT.

The chain recombines TRBV14 with TRBJ2-4, with D maybe TRBD2 (5 bases). Germline CDR1 and CDR2: SGHDN and FVKESK. V was pared by 4 bases and J by 1 base, with 8 bases between. The CDR3 has 14 amino acids. DNA for the CDR3: TGTGCCAGCAGCCCAACGGGGGCCAAAAACATTCAGTACTTC. It encodes CASSPTGAKNIQYF.

V is TRBV11-3 and J is TRBJ2-1; no definite D call. The V and J ends lost 1 base and 2 bases respectively, with 6 bases between them. The length of the CDR3 is 14 residues. Germline V gives CDR1 SGHNT, CDR2 YENEEA. The CDR3 loop is CASSLGETYNEQFF. The CDR3 nucleotides read TGTGCCAGCAGCTTAGGCGAAACCTACAATGAGCAGTTCTTC.

The chain carries TRBV7-9 and TRBJ1-1, with D hard to call. The CDR3 runs to 13 residues. The ends were cut back, 3 bases at V and 1 base at J, with 6 bases in the middle. CDR1 and CDR2 from the germline V gene are SEHNR and FQNEAQ (reference sequence). The CDR3 bases are TGTGCCAGCAGCTTCTCACAGAACACTGAAGCTTTCTTT. Translation gives CASSFSQNTEAFF.

The chain employs TRBV5-1 and TRBJ2-2; D ambiguous. The germline CDR1 and CDR2 sequences are SGHRS and YFSETQ. The CDR3 length is 15 residues. The V and J ends lost 4 bases and 1 base respectively, with 11 bases between them. CDR3 residues: CASSQDAQNTGELFF. Here the CDR3 DNA reads TGCGCCAGCAGCCAAGATGCACAGAACACCGGGGAGCTGTTTTTT.

The CDR3 nucleotides are TGCGCCAGCAGCCAAGGTCTTTTGGGGCAGAACTATGGCTACACCTTC. Residues: CASSQGLLGQNYGYTF. The chain couples TRBV4-3 to TRBJ1-2, with a tentative D call TRBD1 (5 bases). The V and J ends lost 1 base and 2 bases respectively, with 14 bases between them. Germline CDR1 is LGHNA and CDR2 is YSLEER. CDR3 length: 16 residues.

J is TRBJ2-7 and V is TRBV3-1 (or the pseudogene TRBV3-2); maybe TRBD2 (5 bases). The CDR3 sequence is 15 residues long. The germline V gene has CDR1 LGHDT and CDR2 YNNKEL (reference sequence). Trimming cost V 1 base and J 2 bases, with 12 bases left between them. The CDR3 reads CASSQVSGSTYEQYF. CDR3 in DNA: TGTGCCAGCAGCCAAGTCTCGGGGTCCACCTACGAGCAGTACTTC.

This sequence joins TRBV5-5 and TRBJ1-4; D not resolved. The CDR3 has 13 amino acids. Germline V gene data show CDR1 as SGHKS and CDR2 as YYEKEE (reference sequence). V was cut by 3 bases and J by 3 bases, with 6 bases left in between. CDR3 nucleotide sequence: TGTGCCAGCAGCTACATTGCTAATGAAAAACTGTTTTTT. Translated: CASSYIANEKLFF.

This chain connects TRBV25-1 to TRBJ2-6; no clear D gene. This CDR3 comprises 17 residues. With 5 bases removed from V and 0 bases from J, the gap between germline ends came to 14 bases. Germline V gene lookup returns CDR1 MGHDK and CDR2 SYGVNS. The CDR3 DNA follows: TGTGCCAGCAGTCCGGTTGGTATTACCTCTGGGGCCAACGTCCTGACTTTC. It yields the protein CASSPVGITSGANVLTF.

The V call is TRBV9, the J call TRBJ2-2; D unclear. Germline values: CDR1 SGDLS, CDR2 YYNGEE. Trimming pared 4 bases from V and 3 bases from J, leaving 7 bases between. This CDR3 region has 13 residues. The CDR3 bases are TGTGCCAGCAGCCCTCAGGACACCGGGGAGCTGTTTTTT. This translates into CASSPQDTGELFF. The complete variable domain, with remaining parts taken from reference TRBV9 and TRBJ2-2, reads DSGVTQTPKHLITATGQRVTLRCSPRSGDLSVYWYQQSLDQGLQFLIQYYNGEERAKGNILERFSAQQFPDLHSELNLSSLELGDSALYFCASSPQDTGELFFGEGSRLTVL.